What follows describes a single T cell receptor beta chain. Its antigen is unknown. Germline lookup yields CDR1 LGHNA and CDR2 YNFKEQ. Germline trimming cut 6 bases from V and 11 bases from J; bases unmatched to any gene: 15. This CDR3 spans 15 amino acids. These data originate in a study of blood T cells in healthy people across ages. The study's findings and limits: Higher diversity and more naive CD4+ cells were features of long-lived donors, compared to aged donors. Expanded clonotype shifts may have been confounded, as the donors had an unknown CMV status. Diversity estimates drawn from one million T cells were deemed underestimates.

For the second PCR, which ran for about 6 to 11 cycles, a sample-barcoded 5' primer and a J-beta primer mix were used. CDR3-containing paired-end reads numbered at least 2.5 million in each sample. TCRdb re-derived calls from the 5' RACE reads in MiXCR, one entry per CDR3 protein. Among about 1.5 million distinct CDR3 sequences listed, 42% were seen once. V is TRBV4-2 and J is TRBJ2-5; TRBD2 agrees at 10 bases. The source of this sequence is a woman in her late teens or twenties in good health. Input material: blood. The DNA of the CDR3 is TGTGCCAGCAGAGAGCTAGCGGGAGTGTCAAATGAGCAGTACTTC. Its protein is CASRELAGVSNEQYF.